A selection of T cell receptor beta chains follows, all from one sample in a study of cytomegalovirus exposure and HLA in healthy donors. Some clones are missing from TCRdb's copy, which holds only in-frame ones; the method was immunoSEQ multiplex PCR. The profile shows roughly 190,000 clones, approximately 82% of them singletons. Sequencing was performed on PBMCs. These receptors were taken from a woman between 18 and 30 years old in good health and CMV-seronegative. CDR3s include the opening cysteine and the closing phenylalanine or tryptophan. D genes are given only for firm matches. Clone size, where shown, is once, few, many, or a class for clones that have expanded.

v_gene	j_gene	d_gene	abundance	CDR3aa	CDR3nt
TRBV7-7	TRBJ2-1	TRBD2	.	CASSGVSGIYTNEQFF	TGTGCTAGCAGCGGGGTTAGCGGGATATATACAAATGAGCAGTTCTTC
TRBV27	TRBJ2-2	TRBD1	.	CASRKPGQGLSGELFF	TGTGCCAGCAGAAAACCGGGACAGGGGTTATCCGGGGAGCTGTTTTTT
TRBV4-3	TRBJ2-7	TRBD2	few	CASSQDHVLAGHSYEQYF	TGCGCCAGCAGCCAAGATCACGTACTAGCGGGACACTCCTACGAGCAGTACTTC
TRBV7-2	TRBJ2-2	TRBD1	.	CATEDRGRTGELFF	TGTGCCACCGAGGACAGGGGGAGAACCGGGGAGCTGTTTTTT
TRBV5-1	TRBJ1-2	TRBD1	.	CAKQGGTFLCVYGYTF	TGCGCCAAGCAAGGGGGCACGTTCTTGTGTGTCTATGGCTACACCTTC
TRBV7-2	TRBJ2-3	.	.	CASGTTTPDTQYF	TGTGCCAGCGGTACCACAACCCCAGATACGCAGTATTTT
TRBV19	TRBJ1-1	.	.	CASSGRKTDTEAFF	TGTGCCAGTAGTGGGAGGAAGACGGACACTGAAGCTTTCTTT
TRBV5-6	TRBJ2-1	TRBD2	.	CASSRNSGSGLNEQFF	TGTGCCAGCAGCCGGAATAGCGGGAGTGGGCTAAATGAGCAGTTCTTC
TRBV2	TRBJ2-2	.	.	CASRLPRDTGELFF	TGTGCCAGCAGGCTTCCCAGGGACACCGGGGAGCTGTTTTTT
TRBV30	TRBJ2-1	TRBD1	.	CAWRLGQNNEQFF	TGTGCCTGGAGACTGGGACAGAACAATGAGCAGTTCTTC
TRBV29-1	TRBJ2-2	TRBD1	.	CSVEGQGSSENTGELFF	TGCAGCGTTGAGGGACAGGGGTCATCAGAGAACACCGGGGAGCTGTTTTTT